This TCR beta chain was recorded in a study of response to subunit inactivated influenza vaccine. The CDR3 is 14 amino acids. V lost 1 base, J lost 4 bases, and 10 bases lay in between. CDR1 and CDR2 (germline): SNHLY, FYNNEI. This clonotype occurred a few times. Its antigen is still unknown. General study points: The authors put forward the suggestion that each seasonal influenza vaccination may bring in only a limited number of new T cells.

TCRdb recomputed calls from the RT-PCR reads with MiXCR, one row per CDR3 protein. The repertoire holds approximately 530,000 distinct CDR3 sequences, with about an eighth as singletons. The V gene is TRBV2, the J gene TRBJ1-2, with D unresolved. This receptor was taken from a middle-aged man who received an inactivated influenza vaccine. The starting material was PBMCs from blood, obtained 45 days after vaccination. The CDR3 nucleotides are TGTGCCAGCAGTGAAGACGGAGGCCTCTATGGCTACACCTTC. This translates into CASSEDGGLYGYTF.